This TCR beta chain appears in the sequencing data of a study of OX40 agonist ivuxolimab in advanced cancers. Study-level information: Every 2 weeks, patients received ivuxolimab intravenously, dosed at 0.01 to 10 mg/kg. The study enrolled dose-escalation patients with hepatocellular carcinoma, melanoma, renal cell or head and neck cancer.

Study-level results: Averaging showed that CD8+ T cells had more expanded clones than CD4+ did.

Note on this clone: Antigen: not known.

The table came from immunoSEQ multiplex PCR; TCRdb's copy has only in-frame clones and leaves some out. The table lists approximately 39,000 clones, about 81% of them singletons. CDR1 and CDR2 (germline): SGHRS, YFSETQ. With V trimmed by 4 bases and J by 0 bases, 9 bases remained unmatched. This CDR3 has 19 residues. This receptor was identified in an adult with an advanced solid tumor such as melanoma, head and neck, liver or kidney cancer. This chain connects TRBV5-1 to TRBJ2-3; 15 positions agree with TRBD2. The sample was CD4+ or CD8+ T cells sorted from blood, taken in a trial of the OX40 agonist ivuxolimab. CDR3 region: CASSGGLAGGVVSTDTQYF. CDR3 sequence (DNA): TGCGCCAGCAGCGGAGGACTAGCGGGAGGGGTAGTAAGCACAGATACGCAGTATTTT.